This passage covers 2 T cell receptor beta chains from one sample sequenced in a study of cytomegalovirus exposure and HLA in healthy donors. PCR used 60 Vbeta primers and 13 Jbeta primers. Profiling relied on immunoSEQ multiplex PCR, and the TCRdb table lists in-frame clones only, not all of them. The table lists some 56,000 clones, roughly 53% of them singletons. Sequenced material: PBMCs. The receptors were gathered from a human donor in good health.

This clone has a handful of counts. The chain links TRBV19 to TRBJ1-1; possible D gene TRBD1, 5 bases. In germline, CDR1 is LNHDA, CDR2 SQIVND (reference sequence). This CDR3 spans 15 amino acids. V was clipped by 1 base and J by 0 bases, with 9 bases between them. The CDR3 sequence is CASSIAGNMNTEAFF. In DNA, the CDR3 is TGTGCCAGTAGTATAGCAGGGAACATGAACACTGAAGCTTTCTTT.

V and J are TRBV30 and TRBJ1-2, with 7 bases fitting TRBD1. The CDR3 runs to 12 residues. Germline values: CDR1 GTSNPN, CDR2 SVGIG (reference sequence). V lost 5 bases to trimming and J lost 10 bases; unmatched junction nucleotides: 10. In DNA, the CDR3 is TGTGCCTGGGCAACCGGGGGACAGCTCTACACCTTC. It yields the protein CAWATGGQLYTF.